Here is one TCR beta chain with its context. It lacks a known antigen. Base quality data are lacking; no much larger clone is found one base away. These data are taken from a study of OX40 agonist ivuxolimab in advanced cancers. For context, the study as a whole: The costimulatory receptor OX40 (CD134) was targeted by ivuxolimab, a fully human IgG2 agonistic monoclonal antibody. Intravenous ivuxolimab was administered to patients every 2 weeks at six dose levels: 0.01, 0.1, 0.3, 1.5, 3 and 10 mg/kg. Of the 50 to 55 dose-escalation patients, hepatocellular carcinoma was present in some 19, melanoma in approximately 15, renal cell carcinoma in 9 and head and neck cancer in 9. A male proportion of about 79% and a mean age of approximately 58 years, ranging from roughly 23 to 90, were recorded for the dose-escalation cohort. Patients were allowed to have had prior anti-PD-1, anti-PD-L1 or anti-CTLA-4 therapy, and approximately 40% of the dose-escalation patients had previously received checkpoint inhibitors. Partial responses occurred in three dose-escalation patients, of whom one had hepatocellular carcinoma and two had cutaneous melanoma. Peripheral TCRbeta sequencing was intended to test whether TCR sequence diversity was altered and clonal T-cell expansion was caused by ivuxolimab. The monotherapy dose-escalation portion (N of about 57 patients) of the phase I ivuxolimab trial is reported in the paper.

Patients with a history of autoimmune disease or receiving systemic immunosuppression were excluded from the trial. In every dose cohort, peripheral blood was drawn for TCR sequencing at baseline, cycle 4 day 1, and cycle 7 day 1. Samples came from an open-label, multicenter, first-in-human phase I dose-escalation trial of ivuxolimab. Adults with locally advanced or metastatic head and neck squamous cell, hepatocellular, melanoma or renal cell carcinoma were enrolled in the trial. Before TCR sequencing, CD4+ T cells and CD8+ T cells were sorted from peripheral blood as separate populations. The CDR3 covers 14 residues, taking in both the cysteine and the phenylalanine. The DNA shown is the 42-base CDR3, in frame from base 1. In the germline V gene, CDR1 corresponds to WSHSY and CDR2 to SAAADI. To sequence the TCRbeta CDR3 region, genomic DNA was isolated from the sorted cells. The immunoSEQ Assay was used for sequencing of TCRbeta CDR3 regions. TCRdb stores this immuneACCESS table with in-frame sequences only. Part of the clones is absent; in the studies checked, under half of the shortfall reflects unresolved V genes, and no reason is known for the rest. The sample has about 20,000 clones on record, 80% to 90% of them singletons. Of the sample, 16% falls within the top ten clones.

The full study reports these points: Low levels of normalized T-cell clonal expansion were also seen in some nonresponding patients. After ivuxolimab, more expanded clones were found on average in CD8+ T cells than in CD4+ T cells. At doses of 0.1 to 3.0 mg/kg, clonal expansion of both CD4+ and CD8+ blood T cells was observed from baseline to week 6. Antigen specificity was not determined for the clonally expanded peripheral T cells. In the 0.1-3.0 mg/kg groups, partial responders were among the patients with the lowest normalized peripheral clonal expansion, particularly in CD8+ T cells.

This receptor was taken from an adult with an advanced solid tumor such as melanoma, head and neck, liver or kidney cancer. Sample: CD4+ or CD8+ T cells sorted from blood, taken in a trial of the OX40 agonist ivuxolimab. The V gene is TRBV10-2 and the J gene is TRBJ2-5; the D gene assignment is ambiguous. TRBJ2-7 explains the end of the DNA better; the J call may be wrong. The nucleotides read TGCGCCAGCACAACACAAATGGTCTTGGCCGAGCAGTACTTC. Translated, it gives CASTTQMVLAEQYF.